This T cell receptor beta chain is drawn from a study of patients and donors after allogeneic stem cell transplantation. Using its own MiXCR run on the RT-PCR reads, TCRdb lists one record per CDR3 protein. Here the sample spans fewer than 500,000 distinct CDR3 sequences, 15% to 20% being singletons. The CDR3 runs to 18 residues. Germline CDR1 DFQATT, CDR2 SNEGSKA (reference sequence). V was pared by 1 base and J by 3 bases, with 24 bases between. Sequenced: blood, either unsorted or a sorted T cell fraction (not recorded which). This receptor was taken from a human donor who was either an allogeneic HSCT recipient or a stem cell or donor lymphocyte infusion donor (not recorded which). It is not recorded whose cells these are; they may come from a transplant donor. The rearrangement joins TRBV20-1 to TRBJ1-1; D gene unclear. The CDR3 coding sequence is TGCAGTGCTAGAGGAAGGAACAGAGAATTTGCGAGTGACACTGAAGCTTTCTTT. It encodes CSARGRNREFASDTEAFF.